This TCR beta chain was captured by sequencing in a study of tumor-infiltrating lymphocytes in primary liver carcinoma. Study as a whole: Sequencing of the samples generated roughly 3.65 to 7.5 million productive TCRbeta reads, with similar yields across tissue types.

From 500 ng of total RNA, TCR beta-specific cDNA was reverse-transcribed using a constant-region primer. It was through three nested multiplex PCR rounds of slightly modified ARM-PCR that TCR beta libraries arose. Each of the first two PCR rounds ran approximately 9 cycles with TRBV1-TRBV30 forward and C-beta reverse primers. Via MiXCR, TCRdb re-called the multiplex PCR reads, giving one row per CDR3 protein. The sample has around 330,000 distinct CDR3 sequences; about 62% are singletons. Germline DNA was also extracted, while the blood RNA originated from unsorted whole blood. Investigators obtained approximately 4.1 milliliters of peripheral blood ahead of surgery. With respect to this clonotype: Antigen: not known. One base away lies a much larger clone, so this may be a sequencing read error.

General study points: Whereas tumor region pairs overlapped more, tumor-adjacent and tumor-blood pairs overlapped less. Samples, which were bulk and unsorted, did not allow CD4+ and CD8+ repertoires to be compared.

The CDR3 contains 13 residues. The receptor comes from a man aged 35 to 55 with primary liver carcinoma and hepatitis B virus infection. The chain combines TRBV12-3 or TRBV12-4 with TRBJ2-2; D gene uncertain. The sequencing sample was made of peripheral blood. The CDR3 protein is CVSSFSGVRELFF. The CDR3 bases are TGTGTCAGCAGTTTTAGTGGGGTCCGGGAGCTGTTTTTT.